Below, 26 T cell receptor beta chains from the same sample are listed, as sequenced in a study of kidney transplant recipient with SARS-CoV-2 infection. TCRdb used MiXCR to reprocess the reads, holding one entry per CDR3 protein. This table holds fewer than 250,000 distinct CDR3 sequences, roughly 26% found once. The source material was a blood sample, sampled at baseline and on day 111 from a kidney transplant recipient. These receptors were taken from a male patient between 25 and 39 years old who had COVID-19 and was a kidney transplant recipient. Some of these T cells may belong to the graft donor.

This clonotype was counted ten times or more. The CDR3 sequence: CASSKTGEPPHNEQFF. In DNA, the CDR3 is TGTGCCAGCAGTAAGACAGGGGAGCCACCCCACAATGAGCAGTTCTTC. The chain links TRBV6-5 to TRBJ2-1, with 8 nucleotides matching TRBD1. CDR1 is MNHEY and CDR2 is SVGAGI in the germline V gene. This CDR3 spans 16 amino acids. With V trimmed by 5 bases and J by 5 bases, 11 bases remained unmatched.

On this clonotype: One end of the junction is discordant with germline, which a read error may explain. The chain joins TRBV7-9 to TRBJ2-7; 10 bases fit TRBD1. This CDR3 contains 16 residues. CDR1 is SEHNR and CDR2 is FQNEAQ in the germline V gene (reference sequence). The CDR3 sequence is CASSPRRTGGPYERYF. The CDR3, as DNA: TGTGCCAGCAGCCCCAGACGGACAGGGGGGCCGTACGAGCGGTACTTC.

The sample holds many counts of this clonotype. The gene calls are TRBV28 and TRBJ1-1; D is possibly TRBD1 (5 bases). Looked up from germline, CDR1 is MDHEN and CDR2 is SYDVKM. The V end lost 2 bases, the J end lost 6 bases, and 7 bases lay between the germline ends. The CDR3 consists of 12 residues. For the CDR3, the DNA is TGTGCCAGCAGTTTAACACAGGCTGAAGCTTTCTTT. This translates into CASSLTQAEAFF. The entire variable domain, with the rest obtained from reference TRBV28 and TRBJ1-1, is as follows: DVKVTQSSRYLVKRTGEKVFLECVQDMDHENMFWYRQDPGLGLRLIYFSYDVKMKEKGDIPEGYSVSREKKERFSLILESASTNQTSMYLCASSLTQAEAFFGQGTRLTVV.

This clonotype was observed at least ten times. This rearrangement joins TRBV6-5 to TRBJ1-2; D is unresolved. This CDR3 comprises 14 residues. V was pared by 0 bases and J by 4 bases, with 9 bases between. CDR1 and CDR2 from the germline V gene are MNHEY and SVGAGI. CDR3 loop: CASSYSIQTYGYTF. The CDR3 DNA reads TGTGCCAGCAGTTACTCGATTCAGACCTATGGCTACACCTTC.

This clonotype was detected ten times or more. The CDR3 nucleotides read TGTGCCAGCAGCTCCCTTGGAGGGGACAGGGATGGCTACACCTTC. Translation: CASSSLGGDRDGYTF. The chain carries TRBV13 and TRBJ1-2; 9 bases line up with TRBD1. With 4 bases clipped from V and 6 bases from J, the junction kept 9 bases outside the gene matches. Germline V lookup: CDR1 PRHDT, CDR2 FYEKMQ (reference sequence). There are 15 residues in the CDR3.

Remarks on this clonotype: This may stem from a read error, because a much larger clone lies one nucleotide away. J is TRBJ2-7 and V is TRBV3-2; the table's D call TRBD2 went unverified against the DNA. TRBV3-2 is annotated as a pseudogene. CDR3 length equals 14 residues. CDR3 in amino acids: CASSQGRESYEQCF. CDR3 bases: TGTGCCAGCAGCCAGGGCCGTGAATCCTACGAGCAGTGCTTC.

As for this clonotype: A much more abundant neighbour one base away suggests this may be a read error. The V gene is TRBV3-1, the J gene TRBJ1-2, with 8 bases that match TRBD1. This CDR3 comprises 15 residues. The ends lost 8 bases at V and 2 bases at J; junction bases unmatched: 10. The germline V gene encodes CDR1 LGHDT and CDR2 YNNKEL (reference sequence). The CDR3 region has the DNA TGTGCCAGCGGCCCCTGGACAGGGACGAACTATGGCTACACCTTC. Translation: CASGPWTGTNYGYTF.

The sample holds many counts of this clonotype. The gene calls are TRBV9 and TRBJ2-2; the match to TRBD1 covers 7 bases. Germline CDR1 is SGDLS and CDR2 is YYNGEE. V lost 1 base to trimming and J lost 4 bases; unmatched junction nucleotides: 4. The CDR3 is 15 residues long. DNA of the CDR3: TGTGCCAGCAGCGTAAAGGGGGCGAGCACCGGGGAGCTGTTTTTT. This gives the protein CASSVKGASTGELFF.

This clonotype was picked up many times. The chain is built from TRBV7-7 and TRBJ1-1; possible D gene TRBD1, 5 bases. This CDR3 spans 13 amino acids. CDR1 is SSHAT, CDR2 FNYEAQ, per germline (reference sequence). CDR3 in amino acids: CASHLRAGWMAFF. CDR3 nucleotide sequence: TGTGCTAGCCACTTGAGGGCAGGGTGGATGGCTTTCTTT.

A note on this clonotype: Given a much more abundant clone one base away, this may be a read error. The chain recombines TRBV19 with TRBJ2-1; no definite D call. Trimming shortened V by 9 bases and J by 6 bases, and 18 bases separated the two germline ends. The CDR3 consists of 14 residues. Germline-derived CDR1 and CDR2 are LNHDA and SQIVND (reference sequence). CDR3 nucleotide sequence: TGTGCCAGCCGCCCCGGCGGCCCATGCAATGAGCAGTTCTTC. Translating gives CASRPGGPCNEQFF.

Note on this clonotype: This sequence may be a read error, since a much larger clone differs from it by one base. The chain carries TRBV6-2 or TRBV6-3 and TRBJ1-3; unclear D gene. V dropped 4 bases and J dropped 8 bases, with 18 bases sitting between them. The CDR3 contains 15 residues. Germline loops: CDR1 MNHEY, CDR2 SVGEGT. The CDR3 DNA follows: TGTGCCAGCAGTTCTGCGCCTGGATTCGGAGACACCATATATTTT. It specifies CASSSAPGFGDTIYF.

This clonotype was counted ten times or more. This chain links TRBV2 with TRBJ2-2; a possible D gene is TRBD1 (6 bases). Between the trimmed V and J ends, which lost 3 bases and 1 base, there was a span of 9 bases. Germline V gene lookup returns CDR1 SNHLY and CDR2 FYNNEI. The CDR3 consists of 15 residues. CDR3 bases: TGTGCCAGCAGTGACAACAGGGTGAACACCGGGGAGCTGTTTTTT. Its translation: CASSDNRVNTGELFF.

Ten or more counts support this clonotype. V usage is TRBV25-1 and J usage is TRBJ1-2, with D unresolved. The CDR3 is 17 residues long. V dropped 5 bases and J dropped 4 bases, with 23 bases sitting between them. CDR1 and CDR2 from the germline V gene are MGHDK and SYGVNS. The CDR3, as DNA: TGTGCCAGCAGTATGAGTAAAGAACTGGGAAAGACCTATGGCTACACCTTC. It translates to CASSMSKELGKTYGYTF.

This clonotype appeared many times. The CDR3: CASSFETGGTDTQYF. The CDR3 DNA reads TGTGCCAGCAGTTTTGAGACAGGGGGCACAGATACGCAGTATTTT. The chain links TRBV12-3 or TRBV12-4 to TRBJ2-3; TRBD1 matches at 8 bases. The CDR3 extends over 15 amino acids. Trimming cost V 3 bases and J 1 base; bases outside gene matches: 3.

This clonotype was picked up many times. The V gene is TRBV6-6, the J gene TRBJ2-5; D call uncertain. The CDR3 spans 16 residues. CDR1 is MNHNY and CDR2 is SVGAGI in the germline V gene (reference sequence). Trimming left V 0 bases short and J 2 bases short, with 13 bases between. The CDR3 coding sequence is TGTGCCAGCAGTTACTCGATGGGGTTGCGGCAAGAGACCCAGTACTTC. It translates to CASSYSMGLRQETQYF.

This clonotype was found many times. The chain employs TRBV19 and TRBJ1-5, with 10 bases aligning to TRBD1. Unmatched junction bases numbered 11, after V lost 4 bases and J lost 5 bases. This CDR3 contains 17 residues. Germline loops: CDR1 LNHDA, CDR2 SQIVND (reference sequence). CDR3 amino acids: CASSTSTGGQRDQPQHF. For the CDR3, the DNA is TGTGCCAGTAGTACCTCGACAGGGGGCCAGCGGGATCAGCCCCAGCATTTT.

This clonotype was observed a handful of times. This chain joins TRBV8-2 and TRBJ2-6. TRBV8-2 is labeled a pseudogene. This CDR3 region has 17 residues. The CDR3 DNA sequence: TGTGGCAAAATCTGCAGGATAACACAAAGTCGGGCCAACGTCCTGACTTTC. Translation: CGKICRITQSRANVLTF.

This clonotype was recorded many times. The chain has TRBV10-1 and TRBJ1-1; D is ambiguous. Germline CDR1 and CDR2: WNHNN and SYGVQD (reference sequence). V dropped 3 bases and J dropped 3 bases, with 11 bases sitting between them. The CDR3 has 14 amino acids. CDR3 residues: CASSDSVLDTEAFF. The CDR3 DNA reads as TGCGCCAGCAGTGACTCAGTTCTTGACACTGAAGCTTTCTTT.

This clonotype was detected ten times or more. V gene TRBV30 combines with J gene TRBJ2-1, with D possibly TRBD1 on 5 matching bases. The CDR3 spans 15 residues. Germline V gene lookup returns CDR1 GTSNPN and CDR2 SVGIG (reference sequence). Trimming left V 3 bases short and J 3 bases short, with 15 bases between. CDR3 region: CAWRSPVTDYNEQFF. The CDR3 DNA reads TGTGCCTGGAGGTCGCCAGTGACAGACTACAATGAGCAGTTCTTC.

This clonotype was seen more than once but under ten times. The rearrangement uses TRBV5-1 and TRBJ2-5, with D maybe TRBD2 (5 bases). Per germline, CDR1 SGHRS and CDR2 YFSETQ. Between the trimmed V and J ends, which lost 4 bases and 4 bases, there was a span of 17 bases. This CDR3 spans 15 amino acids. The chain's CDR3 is CASSPVPGKSETQYF. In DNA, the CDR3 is TGCGCCAGCAGCCCTGTACCCGGGAAGTCAGAGACCCAGTACTTC.

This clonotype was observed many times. This CDR3 is CASSLGEYNEQFF. In nucleotides, the CDR3 is TGTGCCAGCAGTTTAGGCGAATACAATGAGCAGTTCTTC. The V and J genes are TRBV27 and TRBJ2-1; D uncertain. This CDR3 has 13 amino acids. V lost 2 bases, J lost 4 bases, and 6 bases lay in between. Germline V gene data show CDR1 as MNHEY and CDR2 as SMNVEV (reference sequence).

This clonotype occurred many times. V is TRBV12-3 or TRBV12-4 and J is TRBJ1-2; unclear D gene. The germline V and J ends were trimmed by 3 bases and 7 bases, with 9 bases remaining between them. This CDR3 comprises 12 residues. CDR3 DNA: TGTGCCAGCAGTTTCGACGTTGCTGGCTACACCTTC. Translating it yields CASSFDVAGYTF.

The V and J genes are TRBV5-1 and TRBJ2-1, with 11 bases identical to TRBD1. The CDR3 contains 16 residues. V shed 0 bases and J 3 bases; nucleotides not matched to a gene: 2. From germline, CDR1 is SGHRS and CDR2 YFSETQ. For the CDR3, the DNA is TGCGCCAGCAGCTTGGTTGGGACAGGGGGCTACAATGAGCAGTTCTTC. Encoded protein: CASSLVGTGGYNEQFF.

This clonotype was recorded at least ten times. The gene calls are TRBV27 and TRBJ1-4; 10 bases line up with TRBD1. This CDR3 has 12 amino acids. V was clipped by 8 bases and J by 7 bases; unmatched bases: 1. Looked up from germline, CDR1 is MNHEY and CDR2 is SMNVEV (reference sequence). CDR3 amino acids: CASGDRGEKLFF. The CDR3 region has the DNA TGTGCCAGCGGGGACAGGGGTGAAAAACTGTTTTTT.

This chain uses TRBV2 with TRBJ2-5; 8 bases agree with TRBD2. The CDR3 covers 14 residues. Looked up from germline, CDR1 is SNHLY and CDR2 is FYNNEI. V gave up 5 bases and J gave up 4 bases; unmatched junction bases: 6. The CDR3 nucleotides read TGTGCCAGCAGTTTGAGCGGGGGAGGAGAGACCCAGTACTTC. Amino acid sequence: CASSLSGGGETQYF. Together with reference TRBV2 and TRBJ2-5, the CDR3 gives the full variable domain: EPEVTQTPSHQVTQMGQEVILRCVPISNHLYFYWYRQILGQKVEFLVSFYNNEISEKSEIFDDQFSVERPDGSNFTLKIRSTKLEDSAMYFCASSLSGGGETQYFGPGTRLLVL.

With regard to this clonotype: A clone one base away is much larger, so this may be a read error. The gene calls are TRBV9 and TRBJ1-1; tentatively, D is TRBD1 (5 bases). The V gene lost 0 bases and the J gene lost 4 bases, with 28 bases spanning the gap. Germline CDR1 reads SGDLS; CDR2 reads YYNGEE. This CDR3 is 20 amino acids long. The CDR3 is CASSVDPGPSVGTKGTEAFF. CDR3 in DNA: TGTGCCAGCAGCGTAGACCCTGGGCCTTCCGTAGGGACTAAGGGCACTGAAGCTTTCTTT.